The sequence of this TCR beta chain was determined in a study of cytomegalovirus exposure and HLA in healthy donors. CDR1 and CDR2 (germline): SGHAT, FQNNGV. The CDR3 consists of 16 residues. The J segment lost 4 bases and the V segment lost 5 bases, leaving 10 bases of the junction unmatched. The PCR contained 60 Vbeta and 13 Jbeta primers. Produced via immunoSEQ multiplex PCR; TCRdb's table is partial and in-frame only. The top ten hold 6.5% to 9% of the sample, which has about 100,000 clones, around 74% seen once. Sequenced sample: PBMCs. The sequence came from a man aged 35 to 55 in good health and CMV-seropositive. V and J are TRBV11-2 and TRBJ2-2; TRBD1 agrees at 7 bases. CDR3 residues: CASSRETGRSTGELFF. CDR3 sequence (DNA): TGTGCCAGCAGCCGTGAGACAGGGCGGAGCACCGGGGAGCTGTTTTTT.